The text below deals with one T cell receptor beta chain. Its antigen is still unknown. PCR involved 60 Vbeta and 13 Jbeta primers. Sequenced by immunoSEQ multiplex PCR; TCRdb stores in-frame clones only, minus some. Of roughly 150,000 clones in the sample, around 68% are singletons; the top ten hold 10%. The data belong to a study of cytomegalovirus exposure and HLA in healthy donors. Study at large: Most genotyped donors, around four fifths of more than 300, had Caucasian-associated genetic ancestry.

V lost 7 bases and J 2 bases, leaving 9 bases between the germline ends. Looked up from germline, CDR1 is WSHSY and CDR2 is SAAADI. The CDR3 is 12 amino acids. Study-level points and caveats: The study had only CMV serostatus as immune exposure information. Some V segments, TRBV6-2 and TRBV6-3 among them, were indistinguishable and were therefore excluded.

Sequencing was performed on PBMCs. This TCR was recovered from a man aged 30 to 45 in good health and CMV-seropositive. The chain employs TRBV10-2 and TRBJ2-7; no reliable D call. The CDR3 coding sequence is TGCGCCAGCAAGCCCGACACCTACGAGCAGTACTTC. Its translation: CASKPDTYEQYF.